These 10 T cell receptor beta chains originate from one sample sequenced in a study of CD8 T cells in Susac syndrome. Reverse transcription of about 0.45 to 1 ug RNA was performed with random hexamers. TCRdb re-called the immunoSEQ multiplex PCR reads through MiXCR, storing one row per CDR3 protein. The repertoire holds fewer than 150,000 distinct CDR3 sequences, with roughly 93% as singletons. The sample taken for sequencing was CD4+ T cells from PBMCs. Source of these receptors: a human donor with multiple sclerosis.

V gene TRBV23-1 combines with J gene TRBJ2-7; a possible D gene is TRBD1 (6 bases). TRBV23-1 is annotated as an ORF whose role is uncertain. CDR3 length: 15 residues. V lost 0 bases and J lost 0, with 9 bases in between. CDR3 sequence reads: CASSQSGRGSYEQYF. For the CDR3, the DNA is TGCGCCAGCAGTCAATCGGGCAGGGGCTCCTACGAGCAGTACTTC.

The chain's CDR3 is CASSPYIDSPLHF. In nucleotides, the CDR3 is TGTGCCAGCAGCCCCTACATAGATTCACCCCTCCACTTT. This chain joins TRBV12-3 or TRBV12-4 and TRBJ1-6; unclear D gene. V dropped 6 bases and J dropped 8 bases, with 11 bases sitting between them. The CDR3 consists of 13 residues.

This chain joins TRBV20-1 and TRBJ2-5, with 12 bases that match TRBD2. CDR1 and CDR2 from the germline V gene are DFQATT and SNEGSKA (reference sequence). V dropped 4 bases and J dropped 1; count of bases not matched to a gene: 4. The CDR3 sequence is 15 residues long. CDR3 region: CSAIGLAGSQETQYF. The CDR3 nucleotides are TGCAGTGCTATTGGACTAGCGGGGAGCCAAGAGACCCAGTACTTC.

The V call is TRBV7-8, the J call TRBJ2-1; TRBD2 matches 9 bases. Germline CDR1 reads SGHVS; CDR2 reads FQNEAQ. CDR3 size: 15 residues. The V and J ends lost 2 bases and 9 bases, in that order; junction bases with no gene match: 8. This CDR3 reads CASSLLLAGTGEQFF. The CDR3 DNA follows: TGTGCCAGCAGCTTATTGCTAGCGGGGACGGGTGAGCAGTTCTTC.

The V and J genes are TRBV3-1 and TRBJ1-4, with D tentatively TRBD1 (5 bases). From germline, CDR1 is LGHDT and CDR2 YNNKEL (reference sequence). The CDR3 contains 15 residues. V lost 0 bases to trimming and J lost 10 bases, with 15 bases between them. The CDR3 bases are TGTGCCAGCAGCCAAGAGGAGCAGGGCGGGGGAAAACTGTTTTTT. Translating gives CASSQEEQGGGKLFF.

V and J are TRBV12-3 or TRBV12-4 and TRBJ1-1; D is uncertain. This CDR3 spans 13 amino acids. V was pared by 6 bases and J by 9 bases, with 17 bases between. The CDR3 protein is CASSPPEEVKAFF. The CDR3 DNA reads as TGTGCCAGCAGCCCCCCGGAGGAGGTGAAAGCTTTCTTT.

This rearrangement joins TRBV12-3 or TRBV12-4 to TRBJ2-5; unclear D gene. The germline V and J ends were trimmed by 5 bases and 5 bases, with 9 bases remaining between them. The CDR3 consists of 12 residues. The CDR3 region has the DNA TGTGCCAGCAGTCCCCTGCTCGAGACCCAGTACTTC. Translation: CASSPLLETQYF.

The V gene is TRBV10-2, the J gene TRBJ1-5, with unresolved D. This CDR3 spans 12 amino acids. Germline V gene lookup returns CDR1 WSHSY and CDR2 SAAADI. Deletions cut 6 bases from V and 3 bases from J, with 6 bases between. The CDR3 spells CASSTINQPQHF. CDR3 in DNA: TGCGCCAGCAGCACGATCAATCAGCCCCAGCATTTT.

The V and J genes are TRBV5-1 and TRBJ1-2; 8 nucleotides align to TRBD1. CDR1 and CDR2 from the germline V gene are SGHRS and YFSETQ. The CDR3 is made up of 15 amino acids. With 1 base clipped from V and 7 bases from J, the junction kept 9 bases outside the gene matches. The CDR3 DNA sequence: TGCGCCAGCAGCTTGACATCTACAGGGGGTATTGGCTACACCTTC. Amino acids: CASSLTSTGGIGYTF.

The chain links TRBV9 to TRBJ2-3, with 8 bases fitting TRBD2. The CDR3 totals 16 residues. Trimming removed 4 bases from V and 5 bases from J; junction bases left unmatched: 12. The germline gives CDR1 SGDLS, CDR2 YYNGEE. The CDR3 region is CASSPTDRGGVDTQYF. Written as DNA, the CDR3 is TGTGCCAGCAGCCCAACTGACCGGGGGGGTGTAGATACGCAGTATTTT. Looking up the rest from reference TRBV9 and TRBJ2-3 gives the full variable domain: DSGVTQTPKHLITATGQRVTLRCSPRSGDLSVYWYQQSLDQGLQFLIQYYNGEERAKGNILERFSAQQFPDLHSELNLSSLELGDSALYFCASSPTDRGGVDTQYFGPGTRLTVL.